The rows below give T cell receptor beta chains drawn from one sample of a study of blood T cell repertoires in COVID-19. Method: immunoSEQ multiplex PCR; TCRdb's copy keeps in-frame clones and lacks some. The table lists 160,000 or so clones, 65% to 90% of them singletons. Sequenced input: peripheral blood. The source of these receptors is a human donor in a cohort sampled during active COVID-19. Both conserved end residues are part of each CDR3. A D gene is named only where the DNA matches it firmly. Clone size is stated in some rows and not others, as once, few, many or a class when expanded.

v_gene	j_gene	d_gene	abundance	CDR3aa	CDR3nt
TRBV7-2	TRBJ2-7	.	.	CASSLALGDSGEQYF	TGTGCCAGCAGCTTAGCCTTAGGGGACTCCGGCGAGCAGTACTTC
TRBV19	TRBJ2-1	.	.	CASSKGRGNYNEQFF	TGTGCCAGTAGTAAGGGCCGAGGGAACTACAATGAGCAGTTCTTC
TRBV5-6	TRBJ1-5	TRBD1	.	CASKYQGAGQPQHF	TGTGCCAGCAAATACCAGGGGGCCGGACAGCCCCAGCATTTT
TRBV7-2	TRBJ2-3	.	.	CASSPRTDTQYF	TGTGCCAGCAGCCCCCGGACAGATACGCAGTATTTT
TRBV19	TRBJ2-3	TRBD2	.	CASRWGTSDGTQYF	TGTGCCAGTAGATGGGGGACTAGCGATGGTACGCAGTATTTT
TRBV12-3/TRBV12-4	TRBJ1-1	.	.	CASSFAVTEAFF	TGTGCCAGCAGTTTCGCGGTCACTGAAGCTTTCTTT
TRBV3-1/TRBV3-2	TRBJ1-1	.	many	CASSQHRSSHSPNTEAFF	TGTGCCAGCAGCCAACACAGGAGTAGCCATAGTCCGAACACTGAAGCTTTCTTT
TRBV6-2/TRBV6-3	TRBJ2-6	.	.	CASSSRPGGANVLTF	TGTGCCAGCAGTAGTCGGCCCGGGGGGGCCAACGTCCTGACTTTC
TRBV9	TRBJ2-7	.	.	CASSVDRTPYEQYF	TGTGCCAGCAGCGTAGACCGGACTCCTTACGAGCAGTACTTC
TRBV7-3	TRBJ2-1	TRBD2	.	CASSTTTLAGGINEQFF	TGTGCCAGCAGCACCACCACTTTAGCGGGAGGCATTAATGAGCAGTTCTTC
TRBV28	TRBJ1-2	.	.	CASSFPNRAQYGYTF	TGTGCCAGCAGTTTCCCTAACAGAGCCCAATATGGCTACACCTTC
TRBV5-1	TRBJ1-1	.	.	CASSLVLGGTEAFF	TGCGCCAGCAGCTTGGTGTTGGGGGGCACTGAAGCTTTCTTT
TRBV7-9	TRBJ1-2	.	.	CASSLQRVSNYGYTF	TGTGCCAGCAGCTTACAGCGGGTTTCTAACTATGGCTACACCTTC
TRBV19	TRBJ2-7	TRBD2	.	CASSATGGDYEQYF	TGTGCCAGTAGTGCGACGGGAGGAGACTACGAGCAGTACTTC
TRBV4-1	TRBJ2-2	TRBD2	.	CASSQGLAGNTGELFF	TGCGCCAGCAGCCAAGGACTAGCGGGTAACACCGGGGAGCTGTTTTTT
TRBV3-1/TRBV3-2	TRBJ1-6	TRBD1	few	CASSTRTGTYNSPLHF	TGTGCCAGCAGCACCCGGACAGGGACCTATAATTCACCCCTCCACTTT
TRBV3-1/TRBV3-2	TRBJ2-7	TRBD2	few	CASSPGGWVYEQYF	TGTGCCAGCAGCCCGGGGGGGTGGGTCTACGAGCAGTACTTC
TRBV3-1/TRBV3-2	TRBJ2-7	.	.	CASSQRGEQYF	TGTGCCAGCAGCCAACGGGGGGAGCAGTACTTC
TRBV6-5	TRBJ2-7	.	.	CASSRPGLPGEQYF	TGTGCCAGCAGTCGACCCGGACTACCGGGGGAGCAGTACTTC
TRBV9	TRBJ1-2	.	once	CASQSGDYGYTF	TGTGCCAGCCAGTCGGGGGACTATGGCTACACCTTC
TRBV3-1/TRBV3-2	TRBJ1-1	.	once	CASSQRGGAFF	TGTGCCAGCAGCCAAAGGGGCGGAGCTTTCTTT
TRBV29-1	TRBJ2-7	TRBD2	.	CSVVGLAGEVEQYF	TGCAGCGTTGTGGGACTAGCGGGAGAGGTCGAGCAGTACTTC
TRBV6-5	TRBJ1-1	TRBD1	.	CASSYGTGAEAFF	TGTGCCAGCAGTTACGGGACAGGGGCTGAAGCTTTCTTT
TRBV7-2	TRBJ1-2	.	.	CASTPVGALSSNYGYTF	TGTGCCAGCACCCCGGTGGGGGCGCTAAGTTCTAACTATGGCTACACCTTC
TRBV11-2	TRBJ2-7	TRBD1	.	CASSHGTGGRDEQYF	TGTGCCAGCAGCCATGGGACAGGGGGCCGGGACGAGCAGTACTTC
TRBV4-1	TRBJ2-6	TRBD1	.	CASSPGGASGANVLTF	TGCGCCAGCAGCCCAGGGGGCGCCTCTGGGGCCAACGTCCTGACTTTC
TRBV4-1	TRBJ2-7	TRBD2	.	CASSQEGTGGLYEQYF	TGCGCCAGCAGCCAAGAGGGGACGGGGGGGCTCTACGAGCAGTACTTC
TRBV7-8	TRBJ1-4	.	.	CASTPAPGEAKLFF	TGTGCCAGCACCCCCGCACCGGGGGAGGCAAAACTGTTTTTT